This TCR beta chain was retrieved from a study of lymphopenia after photon versus proton radiotherapy. Study results and limitations: Survival link was tested only in deceased patients; proton benefit remains a possibility. Oligoclonal CD8+ Temra expansion after nadir drove photon patients' diversity drop. Post-nadir TCR diversity decline inversely tracked overall survival among those who died.

The CDR3 sequence is 13 residues long. Germline assignment: CDR1 MNHEY and CDR2 SVGAGI. Trimming stripped 7 bases from V and 10 bases from J, with 14 bases between. To note about this clone: No antigen is known for it.

Produced via immunoSEQ multiplex PCR; TCRdb's table is partial and in-frame only. The top ten hold over 4% of the sample, which has about 26,000 clones, 75% to 90% seen once. This specimen consisted of peripheral blood, obtained from a patient treated with photon-based radiotherapy. This receptor was identified in a man aged 30 to 45 with gastric cancer. This sequence joins TRBV6-5 and TRBJ1-6; D is ambiguous. CDR3: CASNQKLMSPLHF. As DNA, the CDR3 is TGTGCCAGCAATCAGAAACTGATGTCACCCCTCCACTTT.